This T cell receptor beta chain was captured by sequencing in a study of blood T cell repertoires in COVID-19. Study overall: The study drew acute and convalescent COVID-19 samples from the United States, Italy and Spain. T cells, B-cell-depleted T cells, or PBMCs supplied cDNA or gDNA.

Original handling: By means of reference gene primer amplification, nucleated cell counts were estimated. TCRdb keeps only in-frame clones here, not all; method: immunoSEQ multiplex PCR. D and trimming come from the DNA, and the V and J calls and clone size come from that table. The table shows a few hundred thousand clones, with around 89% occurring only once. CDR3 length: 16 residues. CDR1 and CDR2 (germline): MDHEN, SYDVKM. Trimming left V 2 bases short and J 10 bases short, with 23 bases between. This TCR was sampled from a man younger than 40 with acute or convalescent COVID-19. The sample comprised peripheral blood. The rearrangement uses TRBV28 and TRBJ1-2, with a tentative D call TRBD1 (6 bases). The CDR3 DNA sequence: TGTGCCAGCAGTTTAGTACGCGCGGACAGACTTTTCAACTACACCTTC. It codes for CASSLVRADRLFNYTF.